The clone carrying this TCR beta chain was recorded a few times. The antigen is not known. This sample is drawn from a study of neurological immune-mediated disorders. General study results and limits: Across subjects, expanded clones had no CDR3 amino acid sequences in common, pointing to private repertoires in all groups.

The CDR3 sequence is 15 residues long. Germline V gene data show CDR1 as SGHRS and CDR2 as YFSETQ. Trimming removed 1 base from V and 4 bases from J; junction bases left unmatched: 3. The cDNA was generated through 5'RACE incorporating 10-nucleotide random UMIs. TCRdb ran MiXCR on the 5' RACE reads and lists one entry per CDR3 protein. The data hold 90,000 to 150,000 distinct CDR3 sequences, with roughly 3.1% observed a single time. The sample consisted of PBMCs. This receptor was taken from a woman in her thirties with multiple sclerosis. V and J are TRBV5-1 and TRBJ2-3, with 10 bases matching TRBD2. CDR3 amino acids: CASSLSSGSADTQYF. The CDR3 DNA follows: TGCGCCAGCAGCTTGTCTAGCGGGAGCGCAGATACGCAGTATTTT.